The 29 T cell receptor beta chains below were found in one sample sequenced in a study of beta chain features in type 1 diabetes. Study-wide points: Shorter TCRB CDR3s, moderately but significantly so, were found in Type 1 diabetes patients in all four CD4+ subsets.

No antigen has been identified for these receptors. Since all of the isolated RNA was reverse transcribed, expressed TCRB transcripts were what got sequenced. The data were produced by immunoSEQ multiplex PCR, yet TCRdb's version contains in-frame clones alone and is incomplete. The top ten clones hold 0.29% of a sample with about 53,000 clones, 55% to 80% of them seen once. The material sequenced was stem cell memory CD4+ T cells from blood. The receptor source for this set is a woman in her thirties with type 1 diabetes.

J is TRBJ2-5 and V is TRBV7-9, with 16 bases aligning to TRBD2. V lost 4 bases to trimming and J lost 2 bases; unmatched junction nucleotides: 4. Germline CDR1 SEHNR, CDR2 FQNEAQ (reference sequence). The CDR3 loop spans 17 amino acids. CDR3 loop: CASSSGLAGGSQETQYF. The CDR3 bases are TGTGCCAGCAGCTCGGGACTAGCGGGAGGGAGTCAAGAGACCCAGTACTTC.

V and J are TRBV28 and TRBJ2-5; 8 nucleotides line up with TRBD2. The CDR3 consists of 13 residues. Germline V gives CDR1 MDHEN, CDR2 SYDVKM. V gave up 6 bases and J gave up 7 bases; unmatched junction bases: 7. Written as DNA, the CDR3 is TGTGCCAGCAGGCGGGGGGATCTAGGGACCCAGTACTTC. This gives the protein CASRRGDLGTQYF.

CDR3 in DNA: TGCAGCGTTGGCGAGACAAGGGGCAAGCAGTTCTTC. Its translation: CSVGETRGKQFF. The gene calls are TRBV29-1 and TRBJ2-1; maybe TRBD1 (5 bases). The germline V and J ends were trimmed by 4 bases and 11 bases, with 15 bases remaining between them. CDR1 is SQVTM, CDR2 ANQGSEA, per germline. This CDR3 spans 12 amino acids.

The rearrangement uses TRBV7-9 and TRBJ2-3; D not resolved. The CDR3 is 15 residues long. Germline V CDR1 and CDR2: SEHNR, FQNEAQ (reference sequence). The V gene lost 5 bases and the J gene lost 3 bases, with 15 bases spanning the gap. Here the CDR3 reads CASSLRLGQTDTQYF. The CDR3 DNA is TGTGCCAGCAGCCTCAGACTCGGCCAGACAGATACGCAGTATTTT.

The chain employs TRBV6-6 and TRBJ2-5; D is undetermined. The length of the CDR3 is 13 residues. The germline V and J ends were trimmed by 6 bases and 3 bases, with 11 bases remaining between them. Germline CDR1 MNHNY, CDR2 SVGAGI (reference sequence). The CDR3 protein is CASSTRVKETQYF. The CDR3 DNA reads TGTGCCAGCAGCACCCGGGTTAAAGAGACCCAGTACTTC.

The CDR3, as DNA: TGTGCCAGCAGTTTAAGCGGGGTCTACAATGAGCAGTTCTTC. Protein: CASSLSGVYNEQFF. J is TRBJ2-1 and V is TRBV6-6; 7 nucleotides match TRBD2. The CDR3 totals 14 residues. Germline loops: CDR1 MNHNY, CDR2 SVGAGI (reference sequence). After removal of 4 bases from V and 3 bases from J, the junction contained 3 bases not matched to a gene.

This clone was seen a few times. This rearrangement joins TRBV7-2 to TRBJ2-1; the match to TRBD1 covers 7 bases. J lost 10 bases, V lost 2 bases, and 2 bases had no gene match. The germline V gene encodes CDR1 SGHTA and CDR2 FQGNSA. The CDR3 is 12 amino acids. The CDR3 loop is CASSLRGREQFF. The CDR3 DNA is TGTGCCAGCAGCTTAAGGGGGCGGGAGCAGTTCTTC.

This clone was seen a few times. This rearrangement joins TRBV5-1 to TRBJ2-5; 11 positions agree with TRBD1. The CDR3 is 17 residues long. The V segment lost 3 bases and the J segment 4 bases; nucleotides outside the gene matches: 11. The germline V gene encodes CDR1 SGHRS and CDR2 YFSETQ. The CDR3 coding sequence is TGCGCCAGCAGCTGGATCTCCGGACAGGGGGCGGGAGAGACCCAGTACTTC. It specifies CASSWISGQGAGETQYF.

The rearrangement uses TRBV7-2 and TRBJ1-4; D remains unclear. The V gene's germline CDR1 is SGHTA and CDR2 FQGNSA. With 3 bases removed from V and 7 bases from J, the gap between germline ends came to 9 bases. The CDR3 consists of 13 residues. The CDR3 spells CASSLVEGEKLFF. CDR3 DNA: TGTGCCAGCAGCTTGGTGGAGGGTGAAAAACTGTTTTTT.

The V gene is TRBV6-1, the J gene TRBJ2-1, with 7 positions matching TRBD1. J was trimmed by 5 bases and V by 7 bases; bases with no gene match: 8. The CDR3 is 14 residues long. The germline gives CDR1 MNHNS, CDR2 SASEGT. As DNA, the CDR3 is TGTGCCAGCATAACAGGGGACGCCCACAATGAGCAGTTCTTC. The encoded protein is CASITGDAHNEQFF.

This clone occurred once. The chain recombines TRBV7-9 with TRBJ1-2; D not resolved. V lost 2 bases to trimming and J lost 4 bases, with 14 bases between them. Germline V gives CDR1 SEHNR, CDR2 FQNEAQ (reference sequence). The CDR3 runs 15 residues. The DNA of the CDR3 is TGTGCCAGCAGCTTATTGGAACAGATAATCTATGGCTACACCTTC. It translates to CASSLLEQIIYGYTF.

This rearrangement joins TRBV18 to TRBJ1-4; D possibly corresponds to TRBD1 (5 bases). Trimming pared 5 bases from V and 6 bases from J, leaving 13 bases between. The CDR3 covers 14 residues. Germline lookup yields CDR1 KGHSH and CDR2 LQKENI. In DNA form, the CDR3 reads TGTGCCAGCTCATCCCAGGGTGGGGATGAAAAACTGTTTTTT. Its protein is CASSSQGGDEKLFF.

This rearrangement joins TRBV7-9 to TRBJ2-3; D is possibly TRBD2 (5 bases). The CDR3 totals 14 residues. Germline V gives CDR1 SEHNR, CDR2 FQNEAQ (reference sequence). V lost 3 bases, J lost 0 bases, and 7 bases lay in between. CDR3 sequence: CASSFPGSTDTQYF. CDR3 bases: TGTGCCAGCAGCTTCCCGGGGAGCACAGATACGCAGTATTTT.

This chain connects TRBV4-1 to TRBJ2-7; 16 bases are a match to TRBD2. V trimming: 0 bases; J trimming: 4 bases; junction bases outside the gene matches: 9. The CDR3 totals 19 residues. Germline-derived CDR1 and CDR2 are MGHRA and YSYEKL. CDR3 residues: CASSQDGRGLAGGLYEQYF. The CDR3 DNA follows: TGCGCCAGCAGCCAAGATGGCAGGGGACTAGCGGGAGGGCTTTACGAGCAGTACTTC.

The chain couples TRBV28 to TRBJ1-1; no definite D call. The CDR3 covers 10 residues. The V gene lost 4 bases and the J gene lost 8 bases, with 5 bases spanning the gap. The germline gives CDR1 MDHEN, CDR2 SYDVKM. The CDR3 region has the DNA TGTGCCAGCAGTTCTCTCGAAGCTTTCTTT. The encoded protein is CASSSLEAFF. The entire variable domain, with the rest obtained from reference TRBV28 and TRBJ1-1, is as follows: DVKVTQSSRYLVKRTGEKVFLECVQDMDHENMFWYRQDPGLGLRLIYFSYDVKMKEKGDIPEGYSVSREKKERFSLILESASTNQTSMYLCASSSLEAFFGQGTRLTVV.

The CDR3 sequence is CASSITSGTTDTQYF. In DNA form, the CDR3 reads TGTGCCAGCAGCATCACTAGCGGGACCACAGATACGCAGTATTTT. The chain employs TRBV7-9 and TRBJ2-3, with 10 bases aligning to TRBD2. Germline V lookup: CDR1 SEHNR, CDR2 FQNEAQ (reference sequence). The CDR3 covers 15 residues. V lost 5 bases, J lost 2 bases, and 4 bases stayed unmatched. Drawing the rest from reference TRBV7-9 and TRBJ2-3, the complete variable domain is DTGVSQNPRHKITKRGQNVTFRCDPISEHNRLYWYRQTLGQGPEFLTYFQNEAQLEKSRLLSDRFSAERPKGSFSTLEIQRTEQGDSAMYLCASSITSGTTDTQYFGPGTRLTVL.

About this clone itself: A junction boundary mismatches the germline segment, possibly from a read error. This rearrangement joins TRBV9 to TRBJ2-4; 8 positions match TRBD2. The CDR3 is 15 residues long. CDR1 is SGDLS, CDR2 YYNGEE, per germline. CDR3: CASSVEGLARNIQYF. In DNA form, the CDR3 reads TGTGCCAGCAGCGTAGAAGGACTAGCCAGAAACATTCAGTACTTC.

Points on this clone: This sample also contains other DNA sequences that code for the same CDR3. The chain links TRBV18 to TRBJ2-5, with D perhaps TRBD1 (6 bases). This CDR3 comprises 13 residues. V dropped 3 bases and J dropped 5 bases, with 10 bases sitting between them. The germline V gene has CDR1 KGHSH and CDR2 LQKENI. CDR3: CASSPRRGETQYF. The DNA of the CDR3 is TGTGCCAGCTCACCGAGAAGGGGGGAGACCCAGTACTTC.

This chain joins TRBV18 and TRBJ1-5, with TRBD1 matching over 11 bases. Looked up from germline, CDR1 is KGHSH and CDR2 is LQKENI. The V segment lost 6 bases and the J segment 7 bases; nucleotides outside the gene matches: 11. This CDR3 spans 16 amino acids. The CDR3 sequence is CASSPGTGGSGQPQHF. CDR3 DNA: TGTGCCAGCTCCCCGGGGACAGGGGGGAGCGGACAGCCCCAGCATTTT.

The table lists this clone with a count of one. The chain links TRBV30 to TRBJ1-2, with 9 bases aligning to TRBD1. This CDR3 region has 13 residues. V shed 5 bases and J 7 bases; nucleotides not matched to a gene: 8. Germline V gives CDR1 GTSNPN, CDR2 SVGIG (reference sequence). CDR3 in amino acids: CAWGSQGAPGYTF. CDR3 in DNA: TGTGCCTGGGGGTCACAGGGGGCGCCTGGCTACACCTTC.

The genes are TRBV18 and TRBJ2-5, with D possibly TRBD2 on 6 matching bases. The germline V and J ends were trimmed by 3 bases and 5 bases, with 10 bases remaining between them. The length of the CDR3 is 13 residues. Germline values: CDR1 KGHSH, CDR2 LQKENI. DNA for the CDR3: TGTGCCAGCTCACCGGGGGGAGATGAGACCCAGTACTTC. Amino acids: CASSPGGDETQYF.

This clone was observed a few times. V usage is TRBV5-1 and J usage is TRBJ2-7; 14 bases are shared with TRBD2. Trimming cost V 4 bases and J 6 bases; bases outside gene matches: 9. Germline V gene sequence: CDR1 SGHRS, CDR2 YFSETQ. The CDR3 spans 16 residues. The CDR3 here is CASSIAGGLAGAEQYF. The CDR3 DNA sequence: TGCGCCAGCAGCATAGCGGGGGGACTAGCGGGAGCCGAGCAGTACTTC.

This clone has a single count. The chain couples TRBV5-1 to TRBJ2-4, with 12 nucleotides matching TRBD2. Germline CDR1 and CDR2: SGHRS and YFSETQ. The V segment lost 4 bases and the J segment 8 bases; nucleotides outside the gene matches: 7. The CDR3 extends over 15 amino acids. CDR3 in DNA: TGCGCCAGCAGCCCCCTAGCGGGAGGGCCTGACATTCAGTACTTC. It translates to CASSPLAGGPDIQYF.

The rearrangement joins TRBV30 to TRBJ2-3; 11 positions agree with TRBD2. Germline V gene data show CDR1 as GTSNPN and CDR2 as SVGIG (reference sequence). The CDR3 runs to 17 residues. Germline trimming cut 0 bases from V and 0 bases from J; bases unmatched to any gene: 5. The CDR3 loop reads CAWSVLAGDSSTDTQYF. The CDR3 coding sequence is TGTGCCTGGAGTGTACTAGCGGGAGACTCTAGCACAGATACGCAGTATTTT.

J is TRBJ1-1 and V is TRBV5-4; 9 bases agree with TRBD1. J was trimmed by 4 bases and V by 2 bases; bases with no gene match: 12. This CDR3 spans 17 amino acids. CDR1 SGHNT and CDR2 YYREEE come from the germline V gene (reference sequence). The CDR3 here is CASSLTPGQGGGTEAFF. For the CDR3, the DNA is TGTGCCAGCAGCTTAACACCGGGACAGGGAGGGGGCACTGAAGCTTTCTTT.

The chain links TRBV5-1 to TRBJ2-7; maybe TRBD2 (5 bases). Per the germline V gene, CDR1 is SGHRS and CDR2 is YFSETQ. V was cut by 0 bases and J by 0 bases, with 10 bases left in between. The CDR3 runs to 15 residues. CDR3 amino acids: CASSLDPGSSYEQYF. CDR3 nucleotide sequence: TGCGCCAGCAGCTTGGATCCGGGGAGCTCCTACGAGCAGTACTTC.

This clone was seen a few times. The CDR3 DNA reads as TGTGCCAGCAGCTTTCTGGTAGACAATGAGCAGTTCTTC. Translation gives CASSFLVDNEQFF. The chain links TRBV7-9 to TRBJ2-1; D gene uncertain. V gave up 3 bases and J gave up 5 bases, with 8 bases separating them. Per germline, CDR1 SEHNR and CDR2 FQNEAQ (reference sequence). The CDR3 is 13 amino acids.

The chain is built from TRBV25-1 and TRBJ2-7; TRBD1 matches 7 bases. Germline CDR1 is MGHDK and CDR2 is SYGVNS. The CDR3 loop spans 14 amino acids. V shed 7 bases and J 0 bases; nucleotides not matched to a gene: 6. CDR3 sequence: CASTDGQVSYEQYF. The CDR3, as DNA: TGTGCCAGCACAGACGGACAGGTCTCCTACGAGCAGTACTTC.

In its sample, this clone was seen once. Compared with germline, one end of the junction differs, possibly owing to a read error. The rearrangement uses TRBV9 and TRBJ1-1, with 7 bases that match TRBD1. The CDR3 runs 14 residues. Germline V lookup: CDR1 SGDLS, CDR2 YYNGEE. The CDR3 spells CANSVGQRNTEAFF. The CDR3 DNA reads TGTGCCAACAGCGTGGGACAGAGGAACACTGAAGCTTTCTTT.